A single sample is the source of the 7 T cell receptor beta chains below, sequenced in a study of shared clonotypes between healthy human individuals. Clones were read by immunoSEQ multiplex PCR, and TCRdb kept only the in-frame ones, dropping some. The table includes hundreds of thousands of clones, around 73% detected once. Sequenced material: memory CD4+ T cells sorted from blood. Subset meaning: CD45RA-negative fraction. The receptors here all came from a woman aged 25-40 years in good health.

This clone was picked up a small number of times. At the DNA level, this CDR3 is encoded by other sequences in the same sample as well. This sequence joins TRBV5-4 and TRBJ2-7; D assignment may be TRBD1 or TRBD2 (5 bases each). Trimming took off 0 bases at V and 1 base at J, with 11 bases between the two ends. Germline-derived CDR1 and CDR2 are SGHNT and YYREEE (reference sequence). The CDR3 extends over 15 amino acids. The CDR3 DNA sequence: TGTGCCAGCAGCTTGGATGGGACGGGATCCTACGAGCAGTACTTC. It translates to CASSLDGTGSYEQYF.

The V call is TRBV11-2, the J call TRBJ2-7; weak D call: TRBD1 (5 bases). The V gene's germline CDR1 is SGHAT and CDR2 FQNNGV. V was pared by 0 bases and J by 0 bases, with 9 bases between. This CDR3 contains 15 residues. The CDR3 nucleotides read TGTGCCAGCAGCTTAGAAGGGGATAGCTCCTACGAGCAGTACTTC. It specifies CASSLEGDSSYEQYF.

This CDR3 reads CASSYRTGELFF. The CDR3 DNA reads as TGTGCCAGCAGTTATAGGACAGGGGAGCTGTTTTTT. This chain uses TRBV28 with TRBJ2-2; TRBD1 might be the D (5 bases). Trimming took off 4 bases at V and 8 bases at J, with 8 bases between the two ends. This CDR3 is 12 amino acids long. Germline CDR1 is MDHEN and CDR2 is SYDVKM. The full variable domain, rest sourced from reference TRBV28 and TRBJ2-2, is DVKVTQSSRYLVKRTGEKVFLECVQDMDHENMFWYRQDPGLGLRLIYFSYDVKMKEKGDIPEGYSVSREKKERFSLILESASTNQTSMYLCASSYRTGELFFGEGSRLTVL.

In this sample, this clone turned up a few times. The V and J genes are TRBV19 and TRBJ2-1; TRBD2 matches at 10 bases. Germline CDR1 and CDR2: LNHDA and SQIVND (reference sequence). This CDR3 spans 15 amino acids. Germline trimming cut 10 bases from V and 7 bases from J; bases unmatched to any gene: 13. The CDR3 sequence: CATSGSISTGNEQFF. The CDR3, as DNA: TGTGCCACTAGCGGGAGTATCTCCACGGGGAATGAGCAGTTCTTC.

V and J are TRBV27 and TRBJ2-5, with D possibly TRBD2 on 6 matching bases. This CDR3 region has 18 residues. Germline CDR1 reads MNHEY; CDR2 reads SMNVEV (reference sequence). V gave up 3 bases and J gave up 2 bases, with 22 bases separating them. CDR3 DNA: TGTGCCAGCAGTTTGAAGAGTCTAGCGCGCGGGGTTCAAGAGACCCAGTACTTC. Its translation is CASSLKSLARGVQETQYF.

This sequence joins TRBV7-9 and TRBJ1-2, with TRBD1 identical over 7 bases. The CDR3 contains 13 residues. Germline V CDR1 and CDR2: SEHNR, FQNEAQ (reference sequence). The trim removed 3 bases at V and 4 bases at J, leaving 2 bases unmatched. The DNA of the CDR3 is TGTGCCAGCAGCTTCCGGGACAGCTATGGCTACACCTTC. Amino acid sequence: CASSFRDSYGYTF. The entire variable domain, with the rest obtained from reference TRBV7-9 and TRBJ1-2, is as follows: DTGVSQNPRHKITKRGQNVTFRCDPISEHNRLYWYRQTLGQGPEFLTYFQNEAQLEKSRLLSDRFSAERPKGSFSTLEIQRTEQGDSAMYLCASSFRDSYGYTFGSGTRLTVV.

This clone has a count of ten or more. The chain combines TRBV2 with TRBJ2-7; 7 nucleotides line up with TRBD1. Looked up from germline, CDR1 is SNHLY and CDR2 is FYNNEI. J gave up 1 base and V 3 bases, and 9 bases lay outside the gene matches. This CDR3 region has 16 residues. The CDR3: CASSDSTGSGSYEQYF. The CDR3 nucleotides are TGTGCCAGCAGTGATTCGACAGGGAGTGGTTCCTACGAGCAGTACTTC.